The 28 T cell receptor beta chains below come from one sample, sequenced in a study of blood T cells in healthy people across ages. With a J-beta primer mix and a sample-barcoded 5' primer, a second PCR ran about 7 to 12 cycles. MiXCR, applied by TCRdb to the 5' RACE reads, yields one record per CDR3 protein. The sample lists roughly 800,000 distinct CDR3 sequences, roughly 60% seen once, with approximately 21% in the top ten. The material sequenced was blood. These TCRs come from a man younger than 40 in good health.

This clonotype has ten or more counts. V gene TRBV6-5 combines with J gene TRBJ1-2; weak D call: TRBD1 (5 bases). The germline V gene has CDR1 MNHEY and CDR2 SVGAGI. Trimming left V 8 bases short and J 8 bases short, with 12 bases between. The CDR3 runs to 11 residues. The CDR3 DNA is TGTGCCAGCCGCGACAGTTTAGGCTACACCTTC. Protein sequence: CASRDSLGYTF.

The rearrangement joins TRBV7-9 to TRBJ2-1, with no clear D. Deletions cut 5 bases from V and 6 bases from J, with 11 bases between. The germline V gene has CDR1 SEHNR and CDR2 FQNEAQ (reference sequence). The CDR3 covers 13 residues. Here the CDR3 reads CASSPQVVNEQFF. The DNA of the CDR3 is TGTGCCAGCAGCCCCCAAGTTGTCAATGAGCAGTTCTTC.

This chain links TRBV6-6 with TRBJ2-7, with D possibly called TRBD1 or TRBD2 (5 bases each). The germline gives CDR1 MNHNY, CDR2 SVGAGI (reference sequence). The CDR3 extends over 14 amino acids. The ends were cut back, 7 bases at V and 1 base at J, with 14 bases in the middle. The CDR3: CASTEGPQSYEQYF. CDR3 in DNA: TGTGCCAGCACTGAGGGGCCGCAATCCTACGAGCAGTACTTC.

This CDR3 reads CSAQPRTGVKQFF. The CDR3 nucleotides are TGCAGTGCTCAACCACGGACAGGCGTAAAACAGTTCTTC. The rearrangement joins TRBV20-1 to TRBJ2-1, with 7 bases fitting TRBD1. J lost 13 bases, V lost 5 bases, and 14 bases had no gene match. The length of the CDR3 is 13 residues. Per the germline V gene, CDR1 is DFQATT and CDR2 is SNEGSKA (reference sequence).

Turning to this clonotype: A junction boundary mismatches the germline segment, possibly from a read error. The V gene is TRBV6-1, the J gene TRBJ2-3; D gene unclear. Germline lookup yields CDR1 MNHNS and CDR2 SASEGT. The CDR3 runs 15 residues. The CDR3 protein is CASSQAMRITDTQYF. CDR3 coding DNA: TGTGCCAGCAGTCAAGCGATGCGGATCACAGATACGCAGTATTTT.

This rearrangement joins TRBV29-1 to TRBJ2-1; no definite D call. Trimming cost V 4 bases and J 7 bases, with 14 bases left between them. The germline gives CDR1 SQVTM, CDR2 ANQGSEA. CDR3 size: 13 residues. The CDR3 region is CSVVGGSANEQFF. CDR3 coding DNA: TGCAGCGTTGTTGGCGGTTCAGCGAATGAGCAGTTCTTC.

On this clonotype: Relative to the germline gene, one junction end is altered; a read error may explain this. This chain links TRBV6-1 with TRBJ2-1, with TRBD2 as a possible D gene (5 bases). Germline CDR1 MNHNS, CDR2 SASEGT. The CDR3 sequence is 11 residues long. In DNA form, the CDR3 reads TGCGCCAGCCGGTCCGGGGAGAAGCAGTTCTTC. It is translated as CASRSGEKQFF.

V usage is TRBV4-1 and J usage is TRBJ2-1; D not certain. The CDR3 has 14 amino acids. V dropped 3 bases and J dropped 6 bases, with 12 bases sitting between them. CDR1 is MGHRA and CDR2 is YSYEKL in the germline V gene. CDR3 loop: CASSQYTRGNEQFF. The CDR3 nucleotides are TGCGCCAGCAGCCAGTACACAAGAGGCAATGAGCAGTTCTTC.

The rearrangement uses TRBV4-3 and TRBJ1-1, with TRBD1 as a possible D gene (5 bases). The germline V gene has CDR1 LGHNA and CDR2 YSLEER. Trimming removed 0 bases from V and 5 bases from J, with 7 bases in between. The CDR3 totals 13 residues. The DNA of the CDR3 is TGCGCCAGCAGCCAAGATTCAGGGACTGAAGCTTTCTTT. It encodes CASSQDSGTEAFF.

This clonotype was counted a few times. The chain links TRBV20-1 to TRBJ2-7, with 12 bases matching TRBD2. Germline V gene data show CDR1 as DFQATT and CDR2 as SNEGSKA (reference sequence). The CDR3 extends over 12 amino acids. The trim removed 6 bases at V and 7 bases at J, leaving 4 bases unmatched. The CDR3 DNA reads as TGCAGTGCCCCCGGGACTAGCGGGGAGCAGTACTTC. Translation: CSAPGTSGEQYF.

The CDR3 nucleotides read TGCAGCGTTGAAGATGCTAGCGGGAGACACCCAGATACGCAGTATTTT. It encodes CSVEDASGRHPDTQYF. The chain joins TRBV29-1 to TRBJ2-3, with 10 bases that match TRBD2. V shed 0 bases, J shed 4 bases, and the junction held 7 bases outside the gene matches. Germline V CDR1 and CDR2: SQVTM, ANQGSEA. This CDR3 has 16 residues.

This sequence joins TRBV6-2 or TRBV6-3 and TRBJ1-5; D not resolved. Germline values: CDR1 MNHEY, CDR2 SVGEGT. The CDR3 runs to 14 residues. V gave up 1 base and J gave up 4 bases, with 8 bases separating them. The CDR3 bases are TGTGCCAGCAGTTACTTGGCAGAGAATCAGCCCCAGCATTTT. The encoded protein is CASSYLAENQPQHF.

The V gene is TRBV3-1, the J gene TRBJ2-1; D ambiguous. CDR3 length: 13 amino acids. The V gene's germline CDR1 is LGHDT and CDR2 YNNKEL (reference sequence). Between the trimmed V and J ends, which lost 5 bases and 7 bases, there was a span of 12 bases. The CDR3 spells CASSAAKANEQFF. The DNA for the CDR3 is TGTGCCAGCAGCGCAGCCAAGGCTAATGAGCAGTTCTTC.

V gene TRBV27 combines with J gene TRBJ1-2, with TRBD1 as a possible D gene (6 bases). Germline-derived CDR1 and CDR2 are MNHEY and SMNVEV (reference sequence). This CDR3 has 17 residues. Trimming removed 2 bases at V and 4 bases at J, with 20 bases between. The CDR3 spells CASSLKGSGALIYGYTF. In DNA, the CDR3 is TGTGCCAGCAGTTTAAAGGGGTCGGGGGCCCTAATCTATGGCTACACCTTC.

This clonotype was counted a single time. Mismatch with germline at one junction end may stem from a read error. The rearrangement joins TRBV5-1 to TRBJ2-3; D perhaps matches TRBD1 (5 bases). CDR3 length: 12 amino acids. Germline V gene lookup returns CDR1 SGHRS and CDR2 YFSETQ. The CDR3 nucleotides read TGCGCCAGCACCCTGGACACAGACACGCAGTATTTT. Amino acid sequence: CASTLDTDTQYF.

In its sample, this clonotype was seen a few times. V usage is TRBV20-1 and J usage is TRBJ1-6, with 8 bases that match TRBD1. Losses at the gene ends were 4 bases for V and 7 bases for J; bases not matched to a gene: 9. Germline CDR1 reads DFQATT; CDR2 reads SNEGSKA (reference sequence). The length of the CDR3 is 15 residues. In DNA form, the CDR3 reads TGCAGTGCTACCCGGACAGGGCCGGAGAATTCACCCCTCCACTTT. It specifies CSATRTGPENSPLHF.

This clonotype is a singleton in its sample. The rearrangement uses TRBV7-9 and TRBJ2-2, with 9 nucleotides matching TRBD1. CDR3 length: 14 amino acids. Germline CDR1 is SEHNR and CDR2 is FQNEAQ (reference sequence). V lost 7 bases, J lost 5 bases, and 5 bases stayed unmatched. As DNA, the CDR3 is TGTGCCAGCATAACAGGGGGCGTTACCGGGGAGCTGTTTTTT. Translation gives CASITGGVTGELFF.

The rearrangement links TRBV20-1 to TRBJ2-5; TRBD1 aligns across 7 bases. TRBJ2-7 explains the end of the DNA better; the J call may be wrong. The CDR3 spans 13 residues. The V gene's germline CDR1 is DFQATT and CDR2 SNEGSKA (reference sequence). Written as DNA, the CDR3 is TGCAGTGCCAGGAAAACGGGGACAGACGAGCAGTACTTC. This sequence encodes CSARKTGTDEQYF.

V is TRBV11-2 and J is TRBJ2-3; 7 bases map to TRBD2. With 5 bases clipped from V and 0 bases from J, the junction kept 5 bases outside the gene matches. The germline V gene has CDR1 SGHAT and CDR2 FQNNGV. This CDR3 is built from 15 residues. Here the CDR3 DNA reads TGTGCCAGCAGCCCTAGCGGCATTAGCACAGATACGCAGTATTTT. It codes for CASSPSGISTDTQYF.

The chain links TRBV11-2 to TRBJ2-5, with 11 bases lining up with TRBD2. With V trimmed by 5 bases and J by 0 bases, 5 bases remained unmatched. Germline CDR1 and CDR2: SGHAT and FQNNGV. This CDR3 spans 16 amino acids. CDR3 amino acids: CASSKGTSGNQETQYF. The CDR3 DNA follows: TGTGCCAGCAGCAAGGGGACTAGCGGAAACCAAGAGACCCAGTACTTC.

The chain has TRBV7-9 and TRBJ1-1, with D unclear. V shed 1 base and J shed 5 bases, with 8 bases lying between them. Germline V gene data show CDR1 as SEHNR and CDR2 as FQNEAQ (reference sequence). CDR3 length: 13 residues. The CDR3 coding sequence is TGTGCCAGCAGCTTAGACGTACGGACTGAAGCTTTCTTT. This sequence encodes CASSLDVRTEAFF.

V and J are TRBV4-3 and TRBJ2-1; D tentatively reads TRBD1 or TRBD2 (6 bases each). The CDR3 is made up of 15 amino acids. Trimming pared 3 bases from V and 1 base from J, leaving 10 bases between. The germline gives CDR1 LGHNA, CDR2 YSLEER. The CDR3 region is CASSHRGGSYNEQFF. As DNA, the CDR3 is TGCGCCAGCAGCCACAGAGGGGGGTCCTACAATGAGCAGTTCTTC.

The J gene is TRBJ2-5, the V gene TRBV4-2, with a possible D match to TRBD2 (5 bases). The V gene's germline CDR1 is LGHNA and CDR2 YNFKEQ. V was pared by 0 bases and J by 5 bases, with 10 bases between. The CDR3 length is 14 residues. In DNA form, the CDR3 reads TGTGCCAGCAGCCAAGATCGGGGAATGGAGACCCAGTACTTC. Protein sequence: CASSQDRGMETQYF.

J is TRBJ2-7 and V is TRBV25-1, with D hard to call. The J call is in doubt because the DNA end fits TRBJ2-5 better. The CDR3 consists of 14 residues. The germline gives CDR1 MGHDK, CDR2 SYGVNS. CDR3 DNA sequence: TGTGCCAGCAGTGATCCCCCGGGTGGAGAGACCCAGTACTTC. Its protein is CASSDPPGGETQYF.

This clonotype showed up just a few times. The chain couples TRBV29-1 to TRBJ2-6; D possibly uses TRBD1 or TRBD2 (5 bases each). The V end was cut by 0 bases, the J end by 2 bases, with 8 bases between. CDR1 SQVTM and CDR2 ANQGSEA come from the germline V gene. The CDR3 is 15 residues long. The CDR3 region is CSVEEWGPGANVLTF. CDR3 coding DNA: TGCAGCGTTGAAGAGTGGGGACCTGGGGCCAACGTCCTGACTTTC.

The chain links TRBV7-8 to TRBJ2-7; 9 bases match TRBD2. After removal of 1 base from V and 4 bases from J, the junction contained 8 bases not matched to a gene. The CDR3 totals 16 residues. From germline, CDR1 is SGHVS and CDR2 FQNEAQ. DNA of the CDR3: TGTGCCAGCAGCTTAGAAGCGGCGGGAGGGAGGTACGAGCAGTACTTC. Translated, it gives CASSLEAAGGRYEQYF.

The chain links TRBV5-1 to TRBJ1-5; D uncertain. Germline-derived CDR1 and CDR2 are SGHRS and YFSETQ. V gave up 2 bases and J gave up 4 bases, with 7 bases separating them. This CDR3 has 13 amino acids. Here the CDR3 DNA reads TGCGCCAGCAGCTTAAGAATAAATCAGCCCCAGCATTTT. As protein: CASSLRINQPQHF. The complete variable domain, with remaining parts taken from reference TRBV5-1 and TRBJ1-5, reads KAGVTQTPRYLIKTRGQQVTLSCSPISGHRSVSWYQQTPGQGLQFLFEYFSETQRNKGNFPGRFSGRQFSNSRSEMNVSTLELGDSALYLCASSLRINQPQHFGDGTRLSIL.

The CDR3 nucleotides read TGTGCCAGCAGCGTACAGGGGAAAAACTATGGCTACACCTTC. Its protein is CASSVQGKNYGYTF. The rearrangement joins TRBV7-9 to TRBJ1-2; the match to TRBD1 covers 7 bases. Looked up from germline, CDR1 is SEHNR and CDR2 is FQNEAQ (reference sequence). V lost 5 bases to trimming and J lost 2 bases; unmatched junction nucleotides: 5. The length of the CDR3 is 14 residues.